The present entry profiles one T cell receptor beta chain with its context. This clone showed up just a few times. Its cognate antigen has yet to be identified. No per-base quality is available; no much larger clone lies one base away. In the paper's terms, the time point label means: cycle 4 day 1 (C4D1), after around six weeks of nivolumab. Relapse after autologous stem cell transplantation had occurred in all trial patients, and cohorts A, B and C were distinguished by prior brentuximab vedotin exposure. The trial cohort included some 53 patients with relapsed/refractory classical Hodgkin lymphoma, and each patient had a best overall response of complete response, partial response or progressive disease. In the multi-cohort phase II CheckMate 205 trial, trial patients received single-agent nivolumab. An independent review committee assessed best overall response using the 2007 International Working Group response criteria. PBMCs from the trial were collected at three points: immediately before nivolumab initiation (C1D1), and during therapy at cycle 2 day 1 and cycle 4 day 1. After peripheral blood was drawn into 8 mL Vacutainer Cell Preparation Tubes, PBMCs were isolated by centrifugation and then cryopreserved.

Genomic DNA was isolated using the Qiagen DNeasy kit from unsorted PBMCs as well as from negatively selected CD4+ and CD8+ fractions. Amplification of TCR beta CDR3 regions was done by immunoSEQ multiplex PCR with primers that anneal to V and J segments. A synthetic immune receptor repertoire was used to minimize amplification bias, and remaining bias was computationally removed after sequencing. The study's own analysis went as follows. Repertoire diversity was quantified as the Shannon entropy index using custom Python scripts. The unsorted, CD4+ and CD8+ repertoires were each analyzed separately, with the exception of combined analyses, where CD4+ and CD8+ sequences were merged in silico. Clonal expansion was defined as a frequency increase of at least 2-fold after treatment compared with C1D1, and clones undetected at baseline were assigned a pseudocount of 0.5. Singleton clones were defined as clones with 0 or 1 copy at C1D1, and non-singleton clones were defined as clones with 2 or more copies. By matching protein sequences in sorted samples from the same patient, clones expanded in unsorted samples were annotated as CD4+, CD8+ or unknown. Diversity changes from C1D1 to C4D1 were tested in paired samples using Wilcoxon tests. The table was pulled from immuneACCESS by TCRdb, which kept in-frame rearrangements only. Such tables lose some clones; where checked, under half of the loss comes from unresolved V genes, and the rest has no known cause. D and trimming come from the DNA, and the V and J calls and clone size come from that table. The sample data list 75,000 to 100,000 clones, and 85% to 95% of these were observed just once. In total, the top ten clones hold roughly 2% of the sample.

The CDR3 starts with the cysteine, ends with the phenylalanine, and has 13 residues. Only the CDR3 DNA stays, 39 bases, in frame from base 1. CDR1 and CDR2 are drawn from the germline V gene: MRHNA, SNTAGT. V ends up 6 bases short and J 5 bases short, with an unmatched junction base count of 6. These data are taken from a study of PD-1 blockade in classical Hodgkin lymphoma (dated by TCRdb to the early 2020s). At the level of the whole study: Nivolumab dosing was 3 mg/kg intravenously every 2 weeks, continuing until either disease progression or unacceptable toxicity. A peripheral blood immune signature of response to PD-1 blockade in classical Hodgkin lymphoma was defined using TCR beta sequencing and CyTOF.

Overall results and qualifications from the work: Trial patients with a complete response had baseline diversity similar to that of newly diagnosed patients, while partial responders and progressors had significantly lower diversity. By C4D1, a significant rise was seen in CD4+ TCR diversity but not in CD8+ TCR diversity (p=0.0027 vs p=0.16), and the rise was most apparent among complete responders (p=0.02). Newly diagnosed patients were reported to have lower baseline TCR diversity than healthy donors, and relapsed/refractory patients were reported to have lower baseline TCR diversity still. The study was limited to a single clinical trial cohort, and causes of repertoire differences, possibly disease activity or prior therapy, remained undefined. Diversity was lower in patients who began nivolumab less than 1 year after ASCT, so these patients were left out of later analyses to avoid confounding by immune reconstitution.

This clonotype was sampled from a human donor with classical Hodgkin lymphoma. The sample here was peripheral blood mononuclear cells (PBMCs), taken before the fourth cycle of nivolumab. The chain couples TRBV6-4 to TRBJ1-2; TRBD1 lines up with 7 middle nucleotides. The CDR3 loop reads CASSRDSRYGYTF. The nucleotide sequence reads as follows: TGTGCCAGCAGCCGGGACAGCCGTTATGGCTACACCTTC.